This entry lists 10 T cell receptor beta chains sequenced from one sample in a study of regulatory T cells in long-lasting Graves disease. This sample's time point: persistent/refractory GD, antithyroid drugs over 5 years with positive TRAb. PBMCs were the source of the RNA used for TCR sequencing. TCR beta libraries were built with iRepertoire HTBI primers and Arm-PCR of CDR3 regions. TCRdb redid the calling of the multiplex PCR reads with MiXCR, one entry per CDR3 protein. This table has some 470,000 distinct CDR3 sequences, roughly a fifth appearing once. This specimen was peripheral blood mononuclear cells (PBMCs), taken when the disease was refractory, from a patient treated with antithyroid drugs. The origin of the receptors is a female donor with Graves disease.

In this sample, this clonotype turned up many times. This chain connects TRBV6-5 to TRBJ1-1, with D maybe TRBD1 (5 bases). The CDR3 consists of 15 residues. Germline V gene sequence: CDR1 MNHEY, CDR2 SVGAGI. Deletions cut 4 bases from V and 4 bases from J, with 16 bases between. The CDR3 sequence is CASSSGWEGFTEAFF. The CDR3 region has the DNA TGTGCCAGCAGTTCGGGTTGGGAGGGGTTCACTGAAGCTTTCTTT.

This chain's CDR3 is CASSRRDSQQEKLFF. The CDR3 bases are TGTGCCAGCAGCCGCAGGGACAGCCAGCAGGAAAAACTGTTTTTT. The chain is built from TRBV7-8 and TRBJ1-4; 7 bases are a match to TRBD1. The germline CDR1 and CDR2 sequences are SGHVS and FQNEAQ. This CDR3 contains 15 residues. Germline trimming cut 5 bases from V and 8 bases from J; bases unmatched to any gene: 11.

This CDR3 is CASSYWEGYSPLHF. The CDR3 DNA reads TGTGCCAGCAGTTATTGGGAGGGATATTCACCCCTCCACTTT. The V and J genes are TRBV27 and TRBJ1-6; D is unresolved. The CDR3 is 14 residues long. V was shortened by 4 bases and J by 8 bases, with 12 bases between the two germline ends. Germline CDR1 reads MNHEY; CDR2 reads SMNVEV (reference sequence).

As DNA, the CDR3 is TGTGCCAGCAGTTTAGGCCCCCCTCGAGGGCCGGACACTGAAGCTTTCTTT. It specifies CASSLGPPRGPDTEAFF. The J gene is TRBJ1-1, the V gene TRBV28; D unresolved. The CDR3 covers 17 residues. CDR1 is MDHEN, CDR2 SYDVKM, per germline. V was cut by 2 bases and J by 3 bases, with 19 bases left in between.

The rearrangement links TRBV29-1 to TRBJ2-5; D unresolved. Looked up from germline, CDR1 is SQVTM and CDR2 is ANQGSEA. This CDR3 contains 12 residues. Between the trimmed V and J ends, which lost 4 bases and 5 bases, there was a span of 11 bases. The DNA of the CDR3 is TGCAGCGTTGGGTTGGGTTCTGAGACCCAGTACTTC. The encoded protein is CSVGLGSETQYF.

This clonotype was seen only a few times. The chain has TRBV5-1 and TRBJ2-7; 12 bases line up with TRBD2. J gave up 1 base and V 4 bases, and 9 bases lay outside the gene matches. CDR3 length: 17 amino acids. Germline-derived CDR1 and CDR2 are SGHRS and YFSETQ. CDR3 bases: TGCGCCAGCAGCCCCCTAGCGGGGGGGAGATCGTCCTACGAGCAGTACTTC. Amino acids: CASSPLAGGRSSYEQYF.

This clonotype was seen many times. The genes are TRBV29-1 and TRBJ1-1; D gene uncertain. V was pared by 4 bases and J by 0 bases, with 9 bases between. Germline V gives CDR1 SQVTM, CDR2 ANQGSEA. The CDR3 is made up of 13 amino acids. In DNA form, the CDR3 reads TGCAGCGTTGCCAGGACCATGAACACTGAAGCTTTCTTT. Amino acid sequence: CSVARTMNTEAFF.

Worth noting for this clonotype: The junction departs from germline at one end; a sequencing error may be responsible. The rearrangement joins TRBV7-2 to TRBJ2-5; TRBD1 agrees at 7 bases. Germline-derived CDR1 and CDR2 are SGHTA and FQGNSA. The CDR3 covers 14 residues. The CDR3 nucleotides read TGTGCCAGCGGCTTATGGGGACAGCAAGAGACCCAGTACTTC. It encodes CASGLWGQQETQYF. Full variable domain (rest looked up from reference TRBV7-2 and TRBJ2-5): GAGVSQSPSNKVTEKGKDVELRCDPISGHTALYWYRQSLGQGLEFLIYFQGNSAPDKSGLPSDRFSAERTGGSVSTLTIQRTQQEDSAVYLCASGLWGQQETQYFGPGTRLLVL.

There are many counts of this clonotype. The J gene is TRBJ2-7, the V gene TRBV28; 9 bases line up with TRBD1. With 3 bases clipped from V and 7 bases from J, the junction kept 10 bases outside the gene matches. Per germline, CDR1 MDHEN and CDR2 SYDVKM. The CDR3 runs to 15 residues. CDR3: CASSFFERTGEEQYF. The CDR3 bases are TGTGCCAGCAGTTTTTTCGAACGGACAGGGGAAGAGCAGTACTTC.

This clonotype was found many times. The chain is built from TRBV7-8 and TRBJ1-4; D unresolved. The CDR3 spans 15 residues. Trimming took 5 bases from V and 8 from J, leaving 18 bases between them. The V gene's germline CDR1 is SGHVS and CDR2 FQNEAQ. DNA of the CDR3: TGTGCCAGCAGCCCCCTCCGGGGAGCAGGCGAAAAACTGTTTTTT. This codes for CASSPLRGAGEKLFF.